Listed below are T cell receptor beta chains from one sample, sequenced in a study of cytomegalovirus exposure and HLA in healthy donors. TCRdb keeps only in-frame clones here, not all; method: immunoSEQ multiplex PCR. Here the sample spans roughly 250,000 clones, approximately 83% being singletons. Sequences were obtained from PBMCs. These receptors originate from a young woman in good health and CMV-seropositive. Both conserved end residues are part of each CDR3. The D gene is left open where the match is weak. Clone size is not always given. Where it is, it says once, few, many or a class for expanded clones.

J	D	size	V	CDR3	DNA
TRBJ1-2	TRBD1	.	TRBV5-6	CASSFGTGPSYTF	TGTGCCAGCAGCTTCGGGACAGGGCCCAGCTACACCTTC
TRBJ2-1	TRBD2	.	TRBV11-3	CASSTSPKLAGEGNEQFF	TGTGCCAGCAGCACTAGCCCAAAACTAGCGGGAGAGGGGAATGAGCAGTTCTTC
TRBJ2-7	.	.	TRBV19	CASSTADGGRGLEQYF	TGTGCCAGTAGTACCGCCGACGGGGGAAGAGGTCTCGAGCAGTACTTC
TRBJ2-7	TRBD1	.	TRBV28	CASSIGQGGFYEQYF	TGTGCCAGCAGCATAGGACAGGGGGGATTCTACGAGCAGTACTTC
TRBJ1-5	.	.	TRBV19	CASSITSGGKSNQPQHF	TGTGCCAGTAGTATTACCTCGGGGGGGAAGAGCAATCAGCCCCAGCATTTT
TRBJ1-5	.	.	TRBV2	CACWFGNSNQPQHF	TGTGCCTGTTGGTTCGGTAATAGCAATCAGCCCCAGCATTTT
TRBJ1-3	.	once	TRBV29-1	CSVAAGAGTTGNTIYF	TGCAGCGTTGCCGCTGGCGCGGGAACAACTGGAAACACCATATATTTT
TRBJ2-1	TRBD1	.	TRBV29-1	CSVDDPGTGGRFF	TGCAGCGTAGACGACCCCGGGACAGGGGGCCGGTTCTTC
TRBJ1-4	.	.	TRBV7-9	CASSFRDSNEKLFF	TGTGCCAGCAGCTTCCGGGACTCTAATGAAAAACTGTTTTTT
TRBJ2-2	.	.	TRBV2	CASSESSRDSTGTGELFF	TGTGCCAGCAGTGAAAGTTCCCGGGACTCAACAGGAACCGGGGAGCTGTTTTTT
TRBJ2-1	TRBD2	.	TRBV5-1	CASSLGSSGENEQFF	TGCGCCAGCAGCTTGGGTTCTAGCGGGGAGAATGAGCAGTTCTTC
TRBJ1-1	.	few	TRBV4-1	CASSQTGNTEAFF	TGCGCCAGCAGCCAAACGGGGAACACTGAAGCTTTCTTT
TRBJ1-1	.	once	TRBV7-2	CASSSSQATEAFF	TGTGCCAGCAGCTCATCACAGGCGACTGAAGCTTTCTTT
TRBJ2-5	.	.	TRBV27	CASSLQGRQTQYF	TGTGCCAGCAGTTTACAGGGTAGGCAGACCCAGTACTTC
TRBJ1-4	TRBD1	.	TRBV15	CATSRGDRANEKLFF	TGTGCCACCAGCAGAGGGGACAGGGCTAATGAAAAACTGTTTTTT
TRBJ2-5	TRBD2	.	TRBV28	CASRSTGTSDQETQYF	TGTGCCAGCAGATCGACCGGGACTAGCGACCAAGAGACCCAGTACTTC
TRBJ2-7	TRBD2	few	TRBV30	CAWSQKTSGRGYEQYF	TGTGCCTGGAGTCAAAAAACTAGCGGGAGAGGCTACGAGCAGTACTTC
TRBJ2-7	.	.	TRBV27	CASSRFGVPYEQYF	TGTGCCAGCAGCCGGTTCGGGGTTCCCTACGAGCAGTACTTC
TRBJ1-1	.	few	TRBV18	CASSPGRTGEAFF	TGTGCCAGCTCACCAGGCAGGACGGGGGAAGCTTTCTTT
TRBJ1-5	.	few	TRBV5-6	CASSLGTGLVQPQHF	TGTGCCAGCAGCTTGGGTACAGGGTTGGTTCAGCCCCAGCATTTT
TRBJ2-2	.	.	TRBV5-6	CASSSLDRNTGELFF	TGTGCCAGCAGCTCCCTAGACAGGAACACCGGGGAGCTGTTTTTT
TRBJ1-2	.	.	TRBV19	CASSINVNGIWSGYTF	TGTGCCAGTAGTATAAACGTGAACGGCATCTGGAGTGGCTACACCTTC
TRBJ2-2	TRBD1	.	TRBV5-1	CASGVRTGDTGELFF	TGCGCCAGCGGGGTCAGGACAGGGGACACCGGGGAGCTGTTTTTT
TRBJ2-7	.	.	TRBV14	CASSQDLLTSTYEQYF	TGTGCCAGCAGCCAAGATCTACTGACATCTACCTACGAGCAGTACTTC
TRBJ2-1	TRBD2	.	TRBV13	CASSPELAGDEQFF	TGTGCCAGCAGCCCAGAACTAGCGGGAGATGAGCAGTTCTTC
TRBJ1-1	.	.	TRBV5-1	CASSLVGLQNTEAFF	TGCGCCAGCAGCTTGGTGGGACTCCAGAACACTGAAGCTTTCTTT
TRBJ2-2	TRBD2	.	TRBV10-1	CASSERIYSGLAGGTNTGELFF	TGCGCCAGCAGTGAGCGAATTTACTCGGGACTAGCGGGAGGCACGAACACCGGGGAGCTGTTTTTT
TRBJ1-1	.	.	TRBV6-6	CASSPGVPNAEAFF	TGTGCCAGCAGCCCAGGGGTCCCCAACGCTGAAGCTTTCTTT
TRBJ2-3	.	.	TRBV5-1	CASSLLVGTDTQYF	TGCGCCAGCAGCTTGCTAGTAGGTACAGATACGCAGTATTTT
TRBJ1-1	TRBD1	.	TRBV6-1	CASSGTGGHTEAFF	TGTGCCAGCAGTGGAACAGGGGGCCACACTGAAGCTTTCTTT
TRBJ2-5	.	.	TRBV4-1	CASSHGETQYF	TGCGCCAGCAGCCACGGAGAGACCCAGTACTTC
TRBJ2-1	TRBD2	.	TRBV7-9	CASSSTEAGSSYNEQFF	TGTGCCAGCAGCTCTACAGAAGCGGGGAGCTCCTACAATGAGCAGTTCTTC